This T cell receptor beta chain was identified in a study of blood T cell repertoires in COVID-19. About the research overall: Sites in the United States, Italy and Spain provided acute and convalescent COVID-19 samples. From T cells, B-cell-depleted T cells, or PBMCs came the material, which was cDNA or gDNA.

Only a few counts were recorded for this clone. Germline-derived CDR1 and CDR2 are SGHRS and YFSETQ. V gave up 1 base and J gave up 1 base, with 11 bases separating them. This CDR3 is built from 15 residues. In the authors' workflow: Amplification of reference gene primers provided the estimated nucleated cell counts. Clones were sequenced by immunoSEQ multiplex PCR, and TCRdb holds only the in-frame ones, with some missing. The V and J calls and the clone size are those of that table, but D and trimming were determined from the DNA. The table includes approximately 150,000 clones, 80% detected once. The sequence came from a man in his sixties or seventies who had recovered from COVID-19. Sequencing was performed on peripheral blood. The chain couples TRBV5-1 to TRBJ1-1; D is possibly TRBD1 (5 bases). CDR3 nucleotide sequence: TGCGCCAGCAGCTTGCTGGGGGGAGAGAACACTGAAGCTTTCTTT. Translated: CASSLLGGENTEAFF.